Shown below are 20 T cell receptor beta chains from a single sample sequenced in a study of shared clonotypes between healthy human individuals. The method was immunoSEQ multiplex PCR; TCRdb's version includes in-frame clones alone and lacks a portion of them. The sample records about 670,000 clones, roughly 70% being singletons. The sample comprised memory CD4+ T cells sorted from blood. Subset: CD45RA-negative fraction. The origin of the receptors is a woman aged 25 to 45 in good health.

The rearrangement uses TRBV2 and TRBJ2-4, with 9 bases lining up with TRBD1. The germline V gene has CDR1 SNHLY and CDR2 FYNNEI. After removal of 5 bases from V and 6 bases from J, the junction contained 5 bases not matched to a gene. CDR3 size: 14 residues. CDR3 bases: TGTGCCAGCAGTCCGGGACAGGGATTAAACATTCAGTACTTC. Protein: CASSPGQGLNIQYF.

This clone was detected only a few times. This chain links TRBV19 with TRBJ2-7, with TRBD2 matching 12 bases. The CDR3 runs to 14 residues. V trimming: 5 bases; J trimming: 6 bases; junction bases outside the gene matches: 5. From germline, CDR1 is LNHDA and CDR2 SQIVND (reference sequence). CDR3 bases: TGTGCCAGTAGTTCTAGCGGGAGGGGCTCCGAGCAGTACTTC. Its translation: CASSSSGRGSEQYF.

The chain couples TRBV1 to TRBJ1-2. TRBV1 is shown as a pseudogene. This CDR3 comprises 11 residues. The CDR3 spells CTTRDHFGYTF. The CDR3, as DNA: TGCACCACACGGGACCATTTTGGCTACACCTTC.

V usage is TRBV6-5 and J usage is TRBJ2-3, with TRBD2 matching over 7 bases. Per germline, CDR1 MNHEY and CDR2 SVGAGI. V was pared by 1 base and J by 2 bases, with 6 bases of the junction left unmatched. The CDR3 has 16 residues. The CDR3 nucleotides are TGTGCCAGCAGTTACTACGGTAGCGGGTACACAGATACGCAGTATTTT. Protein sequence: CASSYYGSGYTDTQYF.

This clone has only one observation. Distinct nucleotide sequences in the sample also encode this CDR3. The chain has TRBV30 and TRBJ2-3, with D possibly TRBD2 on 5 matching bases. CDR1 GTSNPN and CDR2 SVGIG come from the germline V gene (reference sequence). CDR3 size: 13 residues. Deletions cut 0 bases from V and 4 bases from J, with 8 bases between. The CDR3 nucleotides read TGTGCCTGGAGTGTGAAGGGAGCAGATACGCAGTATTTT. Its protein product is CAWSVKGADTQYF.

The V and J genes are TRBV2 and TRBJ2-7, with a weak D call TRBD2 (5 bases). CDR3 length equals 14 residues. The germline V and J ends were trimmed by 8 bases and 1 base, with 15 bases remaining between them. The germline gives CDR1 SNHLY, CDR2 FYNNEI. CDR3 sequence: CASQSVTRSYEQYF. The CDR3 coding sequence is TGTGCCAGCCAGTCGGTAACTAGGTCCTACGAGCAGTACTTC.

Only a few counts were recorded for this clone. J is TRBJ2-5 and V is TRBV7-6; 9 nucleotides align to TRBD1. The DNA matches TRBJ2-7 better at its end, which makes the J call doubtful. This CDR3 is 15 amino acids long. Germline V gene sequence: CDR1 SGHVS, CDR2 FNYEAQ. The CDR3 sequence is CASSLALTGGYEQYF. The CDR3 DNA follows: TGTGCCAGCAGCTTAGCGTTGACAGGGGGCTACGAGCAGTACTTC.

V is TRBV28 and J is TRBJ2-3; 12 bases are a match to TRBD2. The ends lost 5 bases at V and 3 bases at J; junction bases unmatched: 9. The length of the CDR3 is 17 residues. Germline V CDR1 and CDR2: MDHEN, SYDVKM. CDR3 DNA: TGTGCCAGCAGTCCTCTAGCGGGAGGGATTGGAACAGATACGCAGTATTTT. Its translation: CASSPLAGGIGTDTQYF.

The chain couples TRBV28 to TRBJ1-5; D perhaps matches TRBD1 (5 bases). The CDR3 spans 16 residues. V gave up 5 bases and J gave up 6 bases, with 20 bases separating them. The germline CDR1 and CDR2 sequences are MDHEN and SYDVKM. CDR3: CASSRAQGKLGQPQHF. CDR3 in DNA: TGTGCCAGCAGTCGGGCCCAGGGTAAGCTCGGTCAGCCCCAGCATTTT. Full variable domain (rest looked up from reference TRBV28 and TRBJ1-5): DVKVTQSSRYLVKRTGEKVFLECVQDMDHENMFWYRQDPGLGLRLIYFSYDVKMKEKGDIPEGYSVSREKKERFSLILESASTNQTSMYLCASSRAQGKLGQPQHFGDGTRLSIL.

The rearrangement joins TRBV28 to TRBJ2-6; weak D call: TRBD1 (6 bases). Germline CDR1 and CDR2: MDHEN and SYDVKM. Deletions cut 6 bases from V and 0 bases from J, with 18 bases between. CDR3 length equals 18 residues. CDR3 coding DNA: TGTGCCAGCAGCCCACGGGACATCCGGCCCTCTGGGGCCAACGTCCTGACTTTC. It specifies CASSPRDIRPSGANVLTF.

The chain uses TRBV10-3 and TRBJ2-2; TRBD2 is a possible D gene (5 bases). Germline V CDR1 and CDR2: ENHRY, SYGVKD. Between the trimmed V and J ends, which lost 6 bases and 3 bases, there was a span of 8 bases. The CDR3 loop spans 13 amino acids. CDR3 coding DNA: TGTGCCATCAGCCAACTAGACACCGGGGAGCTGTTTTTT. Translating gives CAISQLDTGELFF.

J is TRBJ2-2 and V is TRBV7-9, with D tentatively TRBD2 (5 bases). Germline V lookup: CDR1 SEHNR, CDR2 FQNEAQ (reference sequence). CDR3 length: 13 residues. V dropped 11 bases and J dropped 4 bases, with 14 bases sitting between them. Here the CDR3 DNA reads TGTGCCCCCAGAAGCGGTCGCACCGGGGAGCTGTTTTTT. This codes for CAPRSGRTGELFF. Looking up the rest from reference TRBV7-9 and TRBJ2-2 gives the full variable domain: DTGVSQNPRHKITKRGQNVTFRCDPISEHNRLYWYRQTLGQGPEFLTYFQNEAQLEKSRLLSDRFSAERPKGSFSTLEIQRTEQGDSAMYLCAPRSGRTGELFFGEGSRLTVL.

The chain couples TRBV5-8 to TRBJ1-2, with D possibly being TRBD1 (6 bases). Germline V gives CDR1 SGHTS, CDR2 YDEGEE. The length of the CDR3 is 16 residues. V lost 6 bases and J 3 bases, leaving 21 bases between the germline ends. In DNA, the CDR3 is TGTGCCAGCATGAGAGTACATATCGGGGGCGACTATGGCTACACCTTC. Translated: CASMRVHIGGDYGYTF. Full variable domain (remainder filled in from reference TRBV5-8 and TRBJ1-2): EAGVTQSPTHLIKTRGQQATLRCSPISGHTSVYWYQQALGLGLQFLLWYDEGEERNRGNFPPRFSGRQFPNYSSELNVNALELEDSALYLCASMRVHIGGDYGYTFGSGTRLTVV.

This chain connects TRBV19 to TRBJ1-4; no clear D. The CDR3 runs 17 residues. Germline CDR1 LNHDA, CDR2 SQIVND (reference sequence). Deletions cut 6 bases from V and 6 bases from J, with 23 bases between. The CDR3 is CASRLPGPLSSDEKLFF. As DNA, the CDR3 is TGTGCCAGTAGACTTCCGGGCCCCCTCAGTTCGGATGAAAAACTGTTTTTT.

CDR3 loop: CASSIGTGLTVAKNIQYF. In DNA, the CDR3 is TGTGCCAGTAGTATAGGGACAGGTTTGACAGTAGCCAAAAACATTCAGTACTTC. The chain couples TRBV19 to TRBJ2-4; 7 bases are a match to TRBD1. The CDR3 has 18 residues. The trim removed 1 base at V and 0 bases at J, leaving 9 bases unmatched. CDR1 and CDR2 from the germline V gene are LNHDA and SQIVND (reference sequence).

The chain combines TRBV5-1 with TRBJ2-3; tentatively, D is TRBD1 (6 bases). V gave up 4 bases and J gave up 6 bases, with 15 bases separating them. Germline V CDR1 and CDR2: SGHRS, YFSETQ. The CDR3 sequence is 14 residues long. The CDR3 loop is CASSLGTYGDTQYF. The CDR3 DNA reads TGCGCCAGCAGCCTAGGGACATATGGGGATACGCAGTATTTT.

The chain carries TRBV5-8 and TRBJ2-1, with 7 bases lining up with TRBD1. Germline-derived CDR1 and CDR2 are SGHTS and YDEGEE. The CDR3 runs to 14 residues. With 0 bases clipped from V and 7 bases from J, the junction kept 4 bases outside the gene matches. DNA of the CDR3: TGTGCCAGCAGCTTGGAGCAGGGGGTTAATGAGCAGTTCTTC. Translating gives CASSLEQGVNEQFF.

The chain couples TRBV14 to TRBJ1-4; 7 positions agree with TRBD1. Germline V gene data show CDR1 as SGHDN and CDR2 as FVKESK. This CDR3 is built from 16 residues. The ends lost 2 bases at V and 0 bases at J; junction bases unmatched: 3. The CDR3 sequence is CASSQRTGPTNEKLFF. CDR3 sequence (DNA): TGTGCCAGCAGCCAACGGACAGGTCCAACTAATGAAAAACTGTTTTTT.

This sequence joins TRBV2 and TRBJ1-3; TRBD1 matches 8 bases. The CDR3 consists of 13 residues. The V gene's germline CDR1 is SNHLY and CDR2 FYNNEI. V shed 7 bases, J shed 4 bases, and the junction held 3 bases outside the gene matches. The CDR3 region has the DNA TGTGCCAGCACCGGACAGGGCGGAAACACCATATATTTT. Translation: CASTGQGGNTIYF.

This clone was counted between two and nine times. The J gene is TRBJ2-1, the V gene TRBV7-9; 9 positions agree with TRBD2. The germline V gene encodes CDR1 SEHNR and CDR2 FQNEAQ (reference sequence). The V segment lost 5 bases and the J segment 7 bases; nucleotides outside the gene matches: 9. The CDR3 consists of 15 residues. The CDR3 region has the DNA TGTGCCAGCAGCCTCCTAGCGGGAAGTCGGAATGAGCAGTTCTTC. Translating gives CASSLLAGSRNEQFF.